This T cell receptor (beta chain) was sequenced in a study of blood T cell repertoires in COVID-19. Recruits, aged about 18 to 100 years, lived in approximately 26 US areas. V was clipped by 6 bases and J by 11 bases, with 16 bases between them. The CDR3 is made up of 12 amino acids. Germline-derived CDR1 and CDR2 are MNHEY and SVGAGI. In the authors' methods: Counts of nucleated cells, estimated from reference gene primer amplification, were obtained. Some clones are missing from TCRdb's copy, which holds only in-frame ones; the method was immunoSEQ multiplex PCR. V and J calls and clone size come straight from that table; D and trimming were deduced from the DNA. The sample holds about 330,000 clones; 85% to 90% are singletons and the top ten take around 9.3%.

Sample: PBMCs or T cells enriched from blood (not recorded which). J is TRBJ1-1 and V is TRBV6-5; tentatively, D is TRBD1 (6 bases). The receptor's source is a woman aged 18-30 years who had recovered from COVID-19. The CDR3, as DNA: TGTGCCAGCAGCGCGACGGACAGAGTGGCTTTCTTT. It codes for CASSATDRVAFF.